A single sample is the source of the 5 T cell receptor beta chains below, sequenced in a study of blood T cell repertoires in COVID-19. Assay: immunoSEQ multiplex PCR; the TCRdb copy retains only in-frame clones and omits some. Here the sample spans roughly 270,000 clones, approximately 81% being singletons. Sample: PBMCs or T cells enriched from blood (not recorded which). These receptors originate from a woman between 50 and 59 years old who had recovered from COVID-19.

The rearrangement uses TRBV7-9 and TRBJ1-1; TRBD1 matches 7 bases. The CDR3 runs 16 residues. V shed 4 bases and J 2 bases; nucleotides not matched to a gene: 10. Germline values: CDR1 SEHNR, CDR2 FQNEAQ (reference sequence). As DNA, the CDR3 is TGTGCCAGCAGCTCAAGGGGACAGCTCAAAAACACTGAAGCTTTCTTT. The encoded protein is CASSSRGQLKNTEAFF.

The V and J genes are TRBV12-5 and TRBJ2-4, with 11 bases lining up with TRBD1. CDR3 length: 20 amino acids. Germline CDR1 LGHNT, CDR2 FRNRAP. J lost 0 bases, V lost 0 bases, and 10 bases had no gene match. In nucleotides, the CDR3 is TGTGCTAGTGGTTTGGTAACCCCGGACAGGGGGCCCATAGCCAAAAACATTCAGTACTTC. This translates into CASGLVTPDRGPIAKNIQYF. Variable domain in full (rest from reference TRBV12-5 and TRBJ2-4): DARVTQTPRHKVTEMGQEVTMRCQPILGHNTVFWYRQTMMQGLELLAYFRNRAPLDDSGMPKDRFSAEMPDATLATLKIQPSEPRDSAVYFCASGLVTPDRGPIAKNIQYFGAGTRLSVL.

This clone was counted a few times. This chain connects TRBV12-3 or TRBV12-4 to TRBJ1-1; D might be TRBD1 (6 bases). Deletions cut 6 bases from V and 2 bases from J, with 10 bases between. This CDR3 has 13 amino acids. The CDR3 DNA reads as TGTGCCAGCAGAACGACAGGAAACACTGAAGCTTTCTTT. Its protein product is CASRTTGNTEAFF.

The CDR3 region is CASSQTRGQNYGYTF. The CDR3 coding sequence is TGTGCCAGCAGTCAAACCCGGGGACAGAACTATGGCTACACCTTC. The rearrangement joins TRBV28 to TRBJ1-2, with 7 bases identical to TRBD1. The CDR3 covers 15 residues. The germline gives CDR1 MDHEN, CDR2 SYDVKM. The ends lost 5 bases at V and 2 bases at J; junction bases unmatched: 8.

This chain links TRBV11-1 with TRBJ1-6; TRBD1 agrees at 7 bases. Trimming cost V 4 bases and J 3 bases; bases outside gene matches: 6. This CDR3 region has 16 residues. CDR1 is SGHAT, CDR2 FQDESV, per germline (reference sequence). DNA for the CDR3: TGTGCCAGCAGCTCCCCCAACAGGGGCTATAATTCACCCCTCCACTTT. Its protein product is CASSSPNRGYNSPLHF.